Below, 25 T cell receptor beta chains from the same sample are listed, as sequenced in a study of identifying expanded T cells in peripheral blood. Assay used: immunoSEQ multiplex PCR; TCRdb lists only in-frame clones, some missing. The sample holds approximately 58,000 clones, approximately 89% seen once. Specimen: blood. Source of these receptors: a person aged 18 to 75 in good health.

The chain carries TRBV28 and TRBJ2-5; D unclear. The CDR3 is 11 residues long. The V gene's germline CDR1 is MDHEN and CDR2 SYDVKM. V lost 7 bases and J 5 bases, leaving 8 bases between the germline ends. CDR3 coding DNA: TGTGCCAGCACCTCCCGGGAGACCCAGTACTTC. It translates to CASTSRETQYF.

The genes are TRBV30 and TRBJ1-3, with D uncertain. This CDR3 has 15 amino acids. Trimming removed 3 bases from V and 2 bases from J, with 14 bases in between. Germline values: CDR1 GTSNPN, CDR2 SVGIG (reference sequence). The CDR3 loop reads CAWSGTVNTGNTIYF. The CDR3 bases are TGTGCCTGGAGCGGAACAGTCAATACTGGAAACACCATATATTTT.

Details on this clone: Germline is not matched at one junction end, which may reflect a read error. The chain recombines TRBV5-1 with TRBJ2-7; maybe TRBD1 (6 bases). CDR1 and CDR2 from the germline V gene are SGHRS and YFSETQ. CDR3 length: 14 amino acids. This CDR3 reads CASTLRDNSYEQYF. The CDR3 nucleotides read TGCGCCAGCACCTTGAGGGACAACTCCTACGAGCAGTACTTC.

The chain carries TRBV7-3 and TRBJ2-3, with D unresolved. Germline V lookup: CDR1 SGHTA, CDR2 FQGTGA. V lost 0 bases to trimming and J lost 1 base, with 5 bases between them. This CDR3 has 14 amino acids. The CDR3 loop reads CASSLTPGTDTQYF. The CDR3 nucleotides are TGTGCCAGCAGCTTAACCCCCGGCACAGATACGCAGTATTTT. The whole variable domain, filled in from reference TRBV7-3 and TRBJ2-3, reads GAGVSQTPSNKVTEKGKYVELRCDPISGHTALYWYRQSLGQGPEFLIYFQGTGAADDSGLPNDRFFAVRPEGSVSTLKIQRTERGDSAVYLCASSLTPGTDTQYFGPGTRLTVL.

The chain is built from TRBV9 and TRBJ2-3; D is ambiguous. V was trimmed by 3 bases and J by 6 bases, leaving 11 bases between them. Germline V lookup: CDR1 SGDLS, CDR2 YYNGEE. The CDR3 is 13 amino acids. The CDR3 here is CASSALIVDTQYF. The CDR3, as DNA: TGTGCCAGCAGCGCCTTGATTGTCGATACGCAGTATTTT.

This clone was seen a few times. V usage is TRBV10-1 and J usage is TRBJ1-2; possible D gene TRBD1, 5 bases. Between the trimmed V and J ends, which lost 8 bases and 2 bases, there was a span of 15 bases. The CDR3 spans 14 residues. Per the germline V gene, CDR1 is WNHNN and CDR2 is SYGVQD (reference sequence). DNA of the CDR3: TGCGCCAGCCACTACAATCGGGACAACTATGGCTACACCTTC. Protein: CASHYNRDNYGYTF.

The genes are TRBV6-5 and TRBJ1-4; D is undetermined. The V gene's germline CDR1 is MNHEY and CDR2 SVGAGI. Trimming stripped 6 bases from V and 5 bases from J, with 13 bases between. The CDR3 length is 14 residues. Here the CDR3 DNA reads TGTGCCAGCAGGGACCGTTTGCAGAATGAAAAACTGTTTTTT. Its translation is CASRDRLQNEKLFF.

The chain recombines TRBV6-6 with TRBJ1-3; D is unclear. CDR1 and CDR2 (germline): MNHNY, SVGAGI (reference sequence). CDR3 size: 14 residues. V lost 4 bases to trimming and J lost 0 bases, with 7 bases between them. The CDR3 bases are TGTGCCAGCAGTTCTCACGACTCTGGAAACACCATATATTTT. The encoded protein is CASSSHDSGNTIYF.

This chain links TRBV6-1 with TRBJ2-3; TRBD1 agrees at 9 bases. Unmatched junction bases numbered 9, after V lost 6 bases and J lost 5 bases. The CDR3 runs 15 residues. Germline V lookup: CDR1 MNHNS, CDR2 SASEGT. In DNA, the CDR3 is TGTGCCAGCAGGCTGGGGACAGGGATAGGAGATACGCAGTATTTT. It translates to CASRLGTGIGDTQYF.

The chain has TRBV15 and TRBJ2-7; TRBD2 matches 7 bases. V was clipped by 6 bases and J by 2 bases; unmatched bases: 4. The germline V gene has CDR1 LNHNV and CDR2 YYDKDF (reference sequence). The CDR3 contains 13 residues. The CDR3 DNA reads as TGTGCCACCAGGGCTAGCGGTACCTACGAGCAGTACTTC. Translating gives CATRASGTYEQYF.

The V call is TRBV10-3, the J call TRBJ2-7; 11 bases line up with TRBD1. The CDR3 is 14 residues long. Germline-derived CDR1 and CDR2 are ENHRY and SYGVKD. V trimming: 11 bases; J trimming: 5 bases; junction bases outside the gene matches: 11. The CDR3 nucleotides read TGTGCCGCAAGACCGGGACAGGGGGACGACGAGCAGTACTTC. This codes for CAARPGQGDDEQYF.

This rearrangement joins TRBV5-8 to TRBJ1-5, with 8 bases fitting TRBD1. Losses at the gene ends were 2 bases for V and 11 bases for J; bases not matched to a gene: 9. The V gene's germline CDR1 is SGHTS and CDR2 YDEGEE. The CDR3 runs to 14 residues. The CDR3 spells CASSFRGRAPAQHF. DNA for the CDR3: TGTGCCAGCAGCTTCAGGGGGCGCGCGCCAGCCCAGCATTTT.

V gene TRBV7-2 combines with J gene TRBJ1-1, with TRBD1 identical over 7 bases. CDR1 and CDR2 (germline): SGHTA, FQGNSA. The CDR3 is made up of 14 amino acids. The J segment lost 1 base and the V segment lost 5 bases, leaving 4 bases of the junction unmatched. Here the CDR3 DNA reads TGTGCCAGCAGCAGACAGGGAGGGAACACTGAAGCTTTCTTT. This translates into CASSRQGGNTEAFF.

The V and J genes are TRBV7-9 and TRBJ2-1, with 7 bases matching TRBD2. V shed 2 bases and J 3 bases; nucleotides not matched to a gene: 1. This CDR3 comprises 14 residues. CDR1 is SEHNR and CDR2 is FQNEAQ in the germline V gene (reference sequence). In DNA form, the CDR3 reads TGTGCCAGCAGCTTACGGGAGGACTACAATGAGCAGTTCTTC. Amino acid sequence: CASSLREDYNEQFF.

The rearrangement links TRBV19 to TRBJ2-7, with D hard to call. The CDR3 has 14 residues. The V end was cut by 0 bases, the J end by 0 bases, with 6 bases between. Per germline, CDR1 LNHDA and CDR2 SQIVND (reference sequence). DNA of the CDR3: TGTGCCAGTAGTATAGACTGGAGCTCCTACGAGCAGTACTTC. Protein: CASSIDWSSYEQYF.

The chain has TRBV7-6 and TRBJ2-7, with 7 bases identical to TRBD2. V lost 4 bases to trimming and J lost 3 bases; unmatched junction nucleotides: 3. This CDR3 spans 13 amino acids. Germline V gene lookup returns CDR1 SGHVS and CDR2 FNYEAQ. CDR3 nucleotide sequence: TGTGCCAGCAGCTGGGGGGACTACTACGAGCAGTACTTC. Protein product: CASSWGDYYEQYF.

The chain recombines TRBV9 with TRBJ1-2; D gene uncertain. The CDR3 has 17 residues. With 1 base removed from V and 4 bases from J, the gap between germline ends came to 20 bases. The germline V gene has CDR1 SGDLS and CDR2 YYNGEE. The CDR3 DNA is TGTGCCAGCAGCGTAACCCAGGCGGCCAGCGTTATCTATGGCTACACCTTC. It yields the protein CASSVTQAASVIYGYTF. Full variable domain (missing parts from reference TRBV9 and TRBJ1-2): DSGVTQTPKHLITATGQRVTLRCSPRSGDLSVYWYQQSLDQGLQFLIQYYNGEERAKGNILERFSAQQFPDLHSELNLSSLELGDSALYFCASSVTQAASVIYGYTFGSGTRLTVV.

The V and J genes are TRBV5-1 and TRBJ2-1; a weak D match, TRBD1 (6 bases). The germline V and J ends were trimmed by 4 bases and 0 bases, with 8 bases remaining between them. The CDR3 length is 14 residues. In germline, CDR1 is SGHRS, CDR2 YFSETQ. The CDR3 DNA sequence: TGCGCCAGCAGCATAGGGGGCTCCTACAATGAGCAGTTCTTC. Translated: CASSIGGSYNEQFF.

This clone has a single count. The CDR3 DNA follows: TGTGCCAGCAGTTACTCCTCGAGGTCCGGACTCTCGGGCTACACCTTC. This gives the protein CASSYSSRSGLSGYTF. The rearrangement joins TRBV6-5 to TRBJ1-2; D is ambiguous. V was shortened by 0 bases and J by 8 bases, with 19 bases between the two germline ends. Germline V CDR1 and CDR2: MNHEY, SVGAGI. This CDR3 comprises 16 residues.

The chain recombines TRBV7-2 with TRBJ2-2; D is undetermined. This CDR3 is built from 14 residues. V was clipped by 2 bases and J by 4 bases, with 8 bases between them. Germline CDR1 reads SGHTA; CDR2 reads FQGNSA. CDR3: CASSLQTGTGELFF. CDR3 nucleotides: TGTGCCAGCAGCTTACAGACTGGCACCGGGGAGCTGTTTTTT.

This chain connects TRBV5-1 to TRBJ2-1, with D unclear. Trimming shortened V by 2 bases and J by 5 bases, and 14 bases separated the two germline ends. Germline V gene lookup returns CDR1 SGHRS and CDR2 YFSETQ. CDR3 length: 15 residues. The CDR3: CASSLLGQVHNEQFF. The CDR3 DNA follows: TGCGCCAGCAGCTTACTCGGGCAGGTCCACAATGAGCAGTTCTTC.

V is TRBV6-1 and J is TRBJ1-2, with D unresolved. Trimming took off 4 bases at V and 7 bases at J, with 10 bases between the two ends. This CDR3 contains 12 residues. CDR1 is MNHNS and CDR2 is SASEGT in the germline V gene. CDR3 protein: CASSAYGPGYTF. CDR3 DNA sequence: TGTGCCAGCAGTGCGTACGGTCCTGGCTACACCTTC.

The chain links TRBV19 to TRBJ1-1, with 9 nucleotides matching TRBD1. Germline trimming cut 7 bases from V and 4 bases from J; bases unmatched to any gene: 4. Germline V gene lookup returns CDR1 LNHDA and CDR2 SQIVND (reference sequence). This CDR3 is built from 13 residues. The CDR3 loop is CASTGQGVTEAFF. CDR3 in DNA: TGTGCCAGTACGGGACAGGGAGTCACTGAAGCTTTCTTT.

This clone showed up just once. The chain joins TRBV10-3 to TRBJ1-1; D gene uncertain. V shed 0 bases and J shed 4 bases, with 9 bases lying between them. The CDR3 covers 14 residues. CDR1 is ENHRY, CDR2 SYGVKD, per germline. This CDR3 reads CAISESNVGTEAFF. As DNA, the CDR3 is TGTGCCATCAGTGAGTCAAACGTGGGCACTGAAGCTTTCTTT.

The chain is built from TRBV6-5 and TRBJ2-3; possibly TRBD1 for D (5 bases). V lost 3 bases and J lost 5, with 18 bases in between. CDR1 and CDR2 (germline): MNHEY, SVGAGI. The CDR3 length is 16 residues. The CDR3 protein is CASSYDFEGAEDTQYF. DNA of the CDR3: TGTGCCAGCAGTTATGACTTTGAAGGGGCAGAAGATACGCAGTATTTT.